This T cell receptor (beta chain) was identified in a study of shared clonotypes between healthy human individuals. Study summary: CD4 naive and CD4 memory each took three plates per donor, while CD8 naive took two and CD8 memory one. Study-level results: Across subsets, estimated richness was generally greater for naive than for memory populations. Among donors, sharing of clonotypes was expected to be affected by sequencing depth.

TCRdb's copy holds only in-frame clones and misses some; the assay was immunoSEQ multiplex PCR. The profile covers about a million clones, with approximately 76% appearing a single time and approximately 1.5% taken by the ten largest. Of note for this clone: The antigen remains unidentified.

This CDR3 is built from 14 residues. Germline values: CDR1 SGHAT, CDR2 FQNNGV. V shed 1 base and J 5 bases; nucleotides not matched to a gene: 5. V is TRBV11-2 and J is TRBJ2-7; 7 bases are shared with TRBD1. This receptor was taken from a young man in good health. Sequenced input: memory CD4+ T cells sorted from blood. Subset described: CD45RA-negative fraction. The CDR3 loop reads CASSLVLGGHEQYF. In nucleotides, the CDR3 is TGTGCCAGCAGCTTAGTACTAGGGGGCCACGAGCAGTACTTC. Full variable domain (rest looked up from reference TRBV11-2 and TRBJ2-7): EAGVAQSPRYKIIEKRQSVAFWCNPISGHATLYWYQQILGQGPKLLIQFQNNGVVDDSQLPKDRFSAERLKGVDSTLKIQPAKLEDSAVYLCASSLVLGGHEQYFGPGTRLTVT.